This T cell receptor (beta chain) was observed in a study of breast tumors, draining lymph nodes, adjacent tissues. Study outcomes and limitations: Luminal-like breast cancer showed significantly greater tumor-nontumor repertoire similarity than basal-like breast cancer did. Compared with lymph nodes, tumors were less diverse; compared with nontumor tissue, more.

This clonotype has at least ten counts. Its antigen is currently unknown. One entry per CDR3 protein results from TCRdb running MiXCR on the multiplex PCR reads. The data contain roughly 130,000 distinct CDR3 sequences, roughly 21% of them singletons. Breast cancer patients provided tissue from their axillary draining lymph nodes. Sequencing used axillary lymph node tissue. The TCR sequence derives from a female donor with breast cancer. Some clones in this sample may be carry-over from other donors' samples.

For the CDR3, the DNA is TGTGCCAGCAGCCAGGGGGTTACCACCGGGGAGCTGTTTTTT. Translated: CASSQGVTTGELFF. The chain recombines TRBV14 with TRBJ2-2, with D possibly called TRBD1 or TRBD2 (5 bases each). The CDR3 consists of 14 residues. Germline CDR1 and CDR2: SGHDN and FVKESK. Deletions cut 3 bases from V and 4 bases from J, with 9 bases between.